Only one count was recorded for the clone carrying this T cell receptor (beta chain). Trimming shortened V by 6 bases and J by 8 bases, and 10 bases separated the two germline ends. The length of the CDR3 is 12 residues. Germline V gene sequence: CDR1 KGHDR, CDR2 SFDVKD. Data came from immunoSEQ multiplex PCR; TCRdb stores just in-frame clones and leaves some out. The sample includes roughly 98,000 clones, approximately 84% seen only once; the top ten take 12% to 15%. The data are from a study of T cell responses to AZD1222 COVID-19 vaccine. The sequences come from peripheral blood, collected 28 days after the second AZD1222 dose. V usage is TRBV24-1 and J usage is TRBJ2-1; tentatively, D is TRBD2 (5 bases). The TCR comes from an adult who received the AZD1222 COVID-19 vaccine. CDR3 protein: CATSSEGDEQFF. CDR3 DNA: TGTGCCACCAGTTCTGAGGGAGATGAGCAGTTCTTC.